The TCR beta chain described here comes from a study of blood T cell repertoires in COVID-19. About the research overall: COVID-19 samples from acute and convalescent phases originated in the United States, Italy and Spain. T cells, B-cell-depleted T cells, or PBMCs supplied cDNA or gDNA.

Per the original methods: Using reference gene primer amplification, nucleated cell counts were estimated. Assay used: immunoSEQ multiplex PCR; TCRdb lists only in-frame clones, some missing. From that table come the V and J calls and clone size; the DNA was used to work out D and trimming. Counted here are about 210,000 clones, 80% occurring once; the ten biggest clones make up approximately 6.6%. This clone was counted at least ten times. The CDR3 contains 13 residues. Trimming at V came to 4 bases and at J to 8 bases, leaving 6 bases not matched to a gene. Germline lookup yields CDR1 SGHTS and CDR2 YDEGEE.

Material: peripheral blood. The V call is TRBV5-8, the J call TRBJ1-2; 9 nucleotides line up with TRBD1. This clonotype was obtained from a woman aged 70-85 years with acute or convalescent COVID-19. CDR3 nucleotide sequence: TGTGCCAGCAGCCGGGGGACAGGGAAAGGCTACACCTTC. Amino acids: CASSRGTGKGYTF.